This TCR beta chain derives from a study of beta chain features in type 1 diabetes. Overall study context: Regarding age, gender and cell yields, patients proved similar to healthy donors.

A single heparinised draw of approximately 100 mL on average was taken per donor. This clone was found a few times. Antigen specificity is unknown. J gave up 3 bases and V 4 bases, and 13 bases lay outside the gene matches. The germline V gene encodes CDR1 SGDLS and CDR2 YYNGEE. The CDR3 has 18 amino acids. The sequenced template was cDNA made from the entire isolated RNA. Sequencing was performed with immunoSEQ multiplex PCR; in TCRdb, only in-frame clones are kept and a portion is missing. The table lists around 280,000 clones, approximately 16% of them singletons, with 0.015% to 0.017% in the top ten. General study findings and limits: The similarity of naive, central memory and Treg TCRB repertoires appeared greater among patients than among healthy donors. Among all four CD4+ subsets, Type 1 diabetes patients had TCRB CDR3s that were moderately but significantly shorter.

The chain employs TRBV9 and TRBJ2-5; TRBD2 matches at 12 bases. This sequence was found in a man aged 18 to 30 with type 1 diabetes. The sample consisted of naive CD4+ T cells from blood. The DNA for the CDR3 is TGTGCCAGCAGCCCCCGAGGGAGACTAGCGGGGGCTAAAGAGACCCAGTACTTC. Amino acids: CASSPRGRLAGAKETQYF.